The text below deals with one T cell receptor (beta chain). Ten or more counts support this clonotype. Its antigen target is currently unknown. Base qualities are missing; no much larger clone stands one base away. The data were taken from a study of T-cell memory formation after mild COVID-19 listed by TCRdb under 2021. The study in broad terms: TCR sequence clusters from the two donors were largely donor specific. The cohort was made up of two young adult volunteers, one female and one male, who were previously healthy. In a couple of donors, T-cell clones that expanded and contracted after mild COVID-19 were followed by sequencing TCRalpha and TCRbeta repertoires longitudinally.

The CDR3 spans 14 residues, from the cysteine through the phenylalanine. Only CDR3 DNA remains: 42 bases, in frame from the first base. Germline trimming amounts to 2 bases on V and 6 bases on J, with 2 as the count of junction bases outside the gene matches. The germline V gene specifies SGHRS as CDR1 and YFSETQ as CDR2. What the authors observed across the whole study: Balanced CD4/CD8 phenotypes were observed for clones contracting from day 15 to 85, whereas a bias towards CD4+ was observed for a second wave of clones expanding from day 15 to 37. Some responding clones were found in pre-infection memory, which suggests that pre-existing cross-reactive memory T cells took part in the SARS-CoV-2 response. SARS-CoV-2 specificity was not confirmed for the second-wave clones peaking on day 37. Only a couple of mild cases were covered in the study, and larger cohorts including severe cases with pre-infection samples were considered necessary. Contracting CD4+ clones were located mainly in the CM and EM memory subsets, whereas CD8+ clones were found to be enriched in EMRA.

The sequencer listed for this sample is Illumina NovaSeq 6000. TCRalpha and TCRbeta cDNA libraries were built by 5'RACE with constant-segment primers, adding sample barcodes and unique molecular identifiers. Trizol reagent was used to extract RNA from every sample. Library amplification was performed in two PCR steps, and a second sample barcode and Illumina TruSeq adapters were introduced in the second step. Sequencing of the libraries was done on an Illumina NovaSeq, producing 2 x 150 bp paired-end reads. The original pipeline was this. The reads were demultiplexed and collapsed into UMI-guided consensus sequences using migec v1.2.7. Using mixcr v2.1.11, the UMI consensuses were aligned to TRA and TRB V and J templates and assembled into clonotypes. Clonotypes were classified as expanded or contracted when called significant by both edgeR and NoisET, with noise models trained on biological replicates. edgeR calls used a false discovery rate-adjusted p below 0.01 and a log2 fold-change threshold of 1. As an exploratory analysis of dynamics, max-normalized trajectories of the 1000 most abundant clonotypes were examined with PCA combined with hierarchical clustering. Each responding clone was given a CD4 or CD8 phenotype based on the CD4+ and CD8+ repertoires, which had been sequenced separately. Clones were called with MiXCR by TCRdb after fastp trimmed the public reads at Q25, and only in-frame beta chains were retained. CDR3 protein duplicates are merged, each entry listing the most common genes and DNA. These V and J calls rely on TCRdb rather than the paper's analysis. This sample comprises a few hundred thousand distinct CDR3 sequences, around 15% of them detected only once. Approximately 25% of the sample belongs to the ten largest clones.

Ficoll-Paque density gradient centrifugation was the method used to isolate PBMCs. This sequence was found in a man aged 18 to 35 who had mild COVID-19 (a few samples of this study predate the infection). The sample titles of this study are shuffled in the database, so cell type and time point are left out; the donor was told from shared clones. The source material was PBMCs or a T cell subset sorted from them (not recorded which). The chain couples TRBV5-1 to TRBJ2-3; a stretch of 11 junction bases matches TRBD2. The DNA sequence follows: TGCGCCAGCAGCTTACTAGCGGGGGCGGATACGCAGTATTTT. Its coded protein is CASSLLAGADTQYF.